This entry is about one T cell receptor (beta chain). This clone showed up just a few times. Its antigen has not been determined. Per-base qualities were not stored, and no clone one base away is much larger. From each donor, a single peripheral blood sample of 100 to 150 mL on average was drawn into heparinised tubes. A BD FACSAria II and a panel including CD45RO, CCR7, CD25, CD127, CD95 and CD27 were used to sort naive, central memory, regulatory and stem cell-like memory CD4+ T cells. A purity above 95% was achieved for all sorted populations. PBMCs were isolated right away by Lymphoprep density gradient centrifugation and were stained directly, without culture. To minimize batch effects, samples were stained and sorted in pairs, one healthy donor with one patient per experiment. The High Capacity cDNA Reverse Transcription Kit was used to reverse transcribe all of the isolated RNA, meaning that expressed TCRB transcripts were what got sequenced. Deep immunoSEQ sequencing was applied to naive, central memory and regulatory T cell samples, giving an average of roughly 3.5 million total reads per sample. After sorted cells were lysed in RLT buffer, RNA was extracted with DNase-treated RNeasy Micro or Mini kits, with the choice depending on cell number. Each cell subset was processed separately to prevent cross-contamination, with patient and healthy donor samples processed together. The immunoSEQ multiplex PCR was used to amplify TCRB sequences from cDNA, yielding 87-bp fragments that span the CDR3 region. The amplicons were sequenced using the Illumina HiSeq platform. In the original analysis: Synthetic template baselines were used to correct PCR bias computationally, reads within Hamming distance 2 were collapsed, and singletons that could not be merged were discarded. Reads were aligned to IMGT to assign V, D and J genes, CDR3 length, and insertions or deletions at six rearrangement sites. Within each subset, clonotype counts were normalized to the number of sorted cells before true diversity and Gini coefficients were calculated with the tcR R package. The overlap coefficient, calculated on TCRB nucleotide sequences, was used to measure repertoire sharing. Out-of-frame TCRB sequences from naive cells were analyzed as a proxy for the pre-selection repertoire. Drawn from immuneACCESS, this table holds only the in-frame rearrangements with V and J called that TCRdb kept. Clones are partly lost; checked studies trace under half to an unresolved V gene and leave the rest unexplained. For V, J and clone size, that table is used; D and trimming come from the DNA. Present in this sample are under 850,000 clones, about an eighth of which were seen just once. Of the sample, roughly 0.022% falls within the top ten clones.

The data were taken from a study of beta chain features in type 1 diabetes listed by TCRdb under 2018. Background for the entire study: No differences in mean age, gender distribution, total cell number or subset yield were found between patients and healthy donors. A total of approximately 100,000,000 sorted cells were examined across all samples, and the number of cells per subset was strongly correlated with RNA yield. In the study, recently diagnosed type 1 diabetes patients and matched healthy donors were compared on the TCRB repertoires of their sorted circulating CD4+ T cell subsets. Regulatory and stem cell-like memory subsets were obtained from only 8 patients and about eight healthy donors, while naive and central memory subsets were obtained from all 30 or so donors.

General findings and caveats noted by the study authors: Because cDNA was sequenced instead of genomic DNA, activated cells with high expression could be over-represented, although the groups did not differ in activation or CD3 levels. At VDJ recombination sites, patients with type 1 diabetes made fewer insertions and deleted more nucleotides, a pattern implying thymic rearrangement abnormalities. Naive, central memory and regulatory TCRB repertoires appeared more similar among patients than among healthy donors. A moderate but significant shortening of TCRB CDR3 length was observed in type 1 diabetes patients in all four CD4+ subsets. Because the HLA sub-analyses included only small numbers of individuals, any influence of HLA type on TCRB rearrangement was left unresolved. PCR might favor shorter templates, but patient and control samples were amplified and corrected together, so any skew would affect both groups equally.

Sample: naive CD4+ T cells from blood. Sample cell subset or site, as interpreted from the label and publication: true naive CD4+ T cells. This receptor was identified in a man aged 18 to 35 with type 1 diabetes.

The CDR3 amino acid sequence is: CASSSWTGGTYNEQFF. The nucleotides read TGTGCCAGCAGCTCCTGGACAGGGGGGACCTACAATGAGCAGTTCTTC. The receptor chain draws on TRBV7-9 and TRBJ2-1, and 10 bases in between align with TRBD1. V ends up 4 bases short and J 2 bases short, with an unmatched junction base count of 5. The germline V gene (reference sequence) yields SEHNR for CDR1 and FQNEAQ for CDR2. Its CDR3 holds 16 amino acids, cysteine through phenylalanine. CDR3 DNA is the only sequence kept; it has 48 bases, read in frame from the first base.